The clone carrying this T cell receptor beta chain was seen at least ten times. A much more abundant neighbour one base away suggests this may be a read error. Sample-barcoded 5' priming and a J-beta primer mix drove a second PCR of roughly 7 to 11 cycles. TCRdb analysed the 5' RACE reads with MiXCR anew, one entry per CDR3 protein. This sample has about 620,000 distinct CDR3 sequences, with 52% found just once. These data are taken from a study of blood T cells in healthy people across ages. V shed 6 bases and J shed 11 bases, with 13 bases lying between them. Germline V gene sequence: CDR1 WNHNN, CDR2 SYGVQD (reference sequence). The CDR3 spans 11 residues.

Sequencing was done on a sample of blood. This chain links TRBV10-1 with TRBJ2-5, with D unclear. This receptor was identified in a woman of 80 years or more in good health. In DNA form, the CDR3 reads TGCGCCAGCAGCCATGGGAATGAGCAGTACTTC. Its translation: CASSHGNEQYF.